Listed here are 14 T cell receptor beta chains from one sample, sequenced in a study of cytomegalovirus exposure and HLA in healthy donors. It was with 60 Vbeta and 13 Jbeta primers that the PCR ran. This table comes from immunoSEQ multiplex PCR, and its TCRdb copy is limited to in-frame clones, with some not included. This table has 150,000 to 200,000 clones, less than 85% appearing once. Sequenced: PBMCs. The origin of the receptors is a boy younger than 18 in good health and CMV-seronegative.

The CDR3 DNA reads TGTGCCAGCCGAGGCGGTAGTACCGAGTATAGCAATCAGCCCCAGCATTTT. Amino acids: CASRGGSTEYSNQPQHF. The chain uses TRBV19 and TRBJ1-5, with no clear D. The CDR3 covers 17 residues. Germline CDR1 is LNHDA and CDR2 is SQIVND (reference sequence). V lost 9 bases, J lost 0 bases, and 21 bases lay in between. Full variable domain (remainder filled in from reference TRBV19 and TRBJ1-5): DGGITQSPKYLFRKEGQNVTLSCEQNLNHDAMYWYRQDPGQGLRLIYYSQIVNDFQKGDIAEGYSVSREKKESFPLTVTSAQKNPTAFYLCASRGGSTEYSNQPQHFGDGTRLSIL.

V and J are TRBV11-3 and TRBJ2-1, with TRBD1 identical over 7 bases. Per the germline V gene, CDR1 is SGHNT and CDR2 is YENEEA. CDR3 length equals 13 residues. With V trimmed by 5 bases and J by 3 bases, 1 base remained unmatched. CDR3 nucleotide sequence: TGTGCCAGCAGCCGACAGGGCTACAATGAGCAGTTCTTC. Encoded protein: CASSRQGYNEQFF.

This clone was found once. The J gene is TRBJ1-1, the V gene TRBV10-3, with a weak D call TRBD1 (6 bases). This CDR3 is 15 amino acids long. Per germline, CDR1 ENHRY and CDR2 SYGVKD. V was pared by 2 bases and J by 1 base, with 11 bases between. CDR3 nucleotide sequence: TGTGCCATCAGTGAGCTAGGGGGGGGGAACACTGAAGCTTTCTTT. It encodes CAISELGGGNTEAFF.

The chain joins TRBV6-5 to TRBJ1-1, with no clear D. V lost 6 bases, J lost 2 bases, and 4 bases lay in between. Germline CDR1 is MNHEY and CDR2 is SVGAGI. The CDR3 is 11 residues long. CDR3 in amino acids: CASRHNTEAFF. For the CDR3, the DNA is TGTGCCAGCAGACATAACACTGAAGCTTTCTTT.

V usage is TRBV27 and J usage is TRBJ2-7; 7 bases line up with TRBD1. V was pared by 5 bases and J by 3 bases, with 4 bases of the junction left unmatched. The germline V gene encodes CDR1 MNHEY and CDR2 SMNVEV (reference sequence). The CDR3 contains 13 residues. In DNA form, the CDR3 reads TGTGCCAGCAGTCCCCGACAGGGCTACGAGCAGTACTTC. It encodes CASSPRQGYEQYF.

The chain employs TRBV11-3 and TRBJ1-1; D uncertain. This CDR3 has 13 residues. Trimming shortened V by 1 base and J by 4 bases, and 7 bases separated the two germline ends. Germline lookup yields CDR1 SGHNT and CDR2 YENEEA. For the CDR3, the DNA is TGTGCCAGCAGCTTAGGGGGAGTCACTGAAGCTTTCTTT. This encodes CASSLGGVTEAFF.

The V gene is TRBV2, the J gene TRBJ2-7; 9 bases map to TRBD2. Unmatched junction bases numbered 8, after V lost 1 base and J lost 7 bases. The CDR3 is 15 residues long. The germline V gene has CDR1 SNHLY and CDR2 FYNNEI. CDR3 nucleotides: TGTGCCAGCAGTGAAGTCGGACTAGCGAACGGGGAGCAGTACTTC. It translates to CASSEVGLANGEQYF. Full variable domain (remainder filled in from reference TRBV2 and TRBJ2-7): EPEVTQTPSHQVTQMGQEVILRCVPISNHLYFYWYRQILGQKVEFLVSFYNNEISEKSEIFDDQFSVERPDGSNFTLKIRSTKLEDSAMYFCASSEVGLANGEQYFGPGTRLTVT.

This clone was observed a few times. The V gene is TRBV6-1, the J gene TRBJ2-4; weak D call: TRBD1 (6 bases). Germline CDR1 is MNHNS and CDR2 is SASEGT. The CDR3 runs 13 residues. V was trimmed by 4 bases and J by 8 bases, leaving 12 bases between them. As DNA, the CDR3 is TGTGCCAGCAGTGCCTCAGGGGCAGACATTCAGTACTTC. Translated: CASSASGADIQYF.

This chain joins TRBV10-3 and TRBJ2-5; possibly TRBD1 for D (6 bases). The end of the DNA is better explained by TRBJ2-7, so the J call may be wrong. Germline V CDR1 and CDR2: ENHRY, SYGVKD. The CDR3 is 13 amino acids. The CDR3 nucleotides read TGTGCCATCATGGACAGCACTCTCTACGAGCAGTACTTC. Amino acids: CAIMDSTLYEQYF.

Notes on this clone: One end of the junction fails to match germline, which may point to a read error. The V call is TRBV4-3, the J call TRBJ2-7; D perhaps matches TRBD2 (7 bases). Germline assignment: CDR1 LGHNA and CDR2 YSLEER. The CDR3 extends over 17 amino acids. This CDR3 reads CASSQDPRGAEFYEQCF. The CDR3 region has the DNA TGCGCCAGCAGCCAAGACCCCCGGGGGGCGGAATTCTACGAGCAGTGCTTC.

This chain joins TRBV30 and TRBJ2-5; a possible D gene is TRBD2 (5 bases). Per germline, CDR1 GTSNPN and CDR2 SVGIG (reference sequence). Trimming pared 3 bases from V and 10 bases from J, leaving 15 bases between. There are 12 residues in the CDR3. The CDR3 DNA reads TGTGCCTGGAGAGTGACCCTTCGGGACCAGTACTTC. Residues: CAWRVTLRDQYF.

This clone was detected once. The V gene is TRBV29-1, the J gene TRBJ1-5, with TRBD1 identical over 7 bases. V lost 5 bases and J lost 4; bases outside the gene matches: 11. Germline CDR1 reads SQVTM; CDR2 reads ANQGSEA. There are 15 residues in the CDR3. CDR3 DNA: TGCAGCGTTAGTTTCGGAGGGGGCGCGAATCAGCCCCAGCATTTT. Translating it yields CSVSFGGGANQPQHF.

The rearrangement uses TRBV19 and TRBJ2-2, with 11 bases fitting TRBD2. The CDR3 has 17 amino acids. Per the germline V gene, CDR1 is LNHDA and CDR2 is SQIVND (reference sequence). Losses at the gene ends were 5 bases for V and 7 bases for J; bases not matched to a gene: 12. CDR3 sequence reads: CASSPRLAGYSNGELFF. The CDR3 DNA sequence: TGTGCCAGTAGTCCAAGACTAGCGGGGTACTCAAACGGGGAGCTGTTTTTT.

The chain has TRBV11-2 and TRBJ2-7; 7 bases agree with TRBD2. Germline assignment: CDR1 SGHAT and CDR2 FQNNGV. The CDR3 spans 14 residues. The ends lost 4 bases at V and 4 bases at J; junction bases unmatched: 7. This CDR3 is CASSSGTTPYEQYF. The CDR3 DNA reads as TGTGCCAGCAGCTCCGGGACTACGCCTTACGAGCAGTACTTC.